The clone carrying this TCR beta chain has a count of ten or more. The data derive from a study of regulatory T cells in long-lasting Graves disease. The time point here: newly diagnosed GD, antithyroid drugs for less than 3 months. Preparation of the TCR library used RNA extracted from PBMCs. iRepertoire HTBI primers and Arm-PCR of CDR3 regions built TCR beta libraries. TCRdb reprocessed the multiplex PCR reads via MiXCR and lists one record per CDR3 protein. The top ten clones hold around 10% of a sample with 400,000 to 450,000 distinct CDR3 sequences, over 15% of them seen once. In addition, the sample was reused for a study of T cells in Graves' hyperthyroidism and ophthalmopathy. Per that paper: A median around 6 months before onset, the model predicted ophthalmopathy.

The sequence was collected from a woman aged 25 to 39 with Graves disease. The sequenced sample was peripheral blood mononuclear cells (PBMCs), obtained at new diagnosis, from a patient treated with antithyroid drugs.

The CDR3 DNA reads as TGTGCCAGCAGAGAGACAGGGGAAGAGACCCAGTACTTC. Translated, it gives CASRETGEETQYF. V gene TRBV6-1 combines with J gene TRBJ2-5, with 8 bases fitting TRBD1. Germline values: CDR1 MNHNS, CDR2 SASEGT. The length of the CDR3 is 13 residues. Germline trimming cut 6 bases from V and 3 bases from J; bases unmatched to any gene: 3.